This T cell receptor (beta chain) was found in a study of T cell changes during pregnancy in multiple sclerosis. Assay used: immunoSEQ multiplex PCR; TCRdb lists only in-frame clones, some missing. This repertoire shows about 77,000 clones, 89% found once; its top ten account for approximately 2%. CDR3 size: 14 residues. Germline-derived CDR1 and CDR2 are LGHNA and YSLEER. V was clipped by 2 bases and J by 5 bases; unmatched bases: 3. Sequenced here: peripheral blood, sampled before pregnancy. The clonotype comes from a female donor with multiple sclerosis, enrolled in a pregnancy study. The chain is built from TRBV4-3 and TRBJ2-7; TRBD1 matches 10 bases. CDR3 sequence reads: CASSQLTGGDEQYF. DNA for the CDR3: TGCGCCAGCAGCCAACTGACAGGGGGCGACGAGCAGTACTTC.